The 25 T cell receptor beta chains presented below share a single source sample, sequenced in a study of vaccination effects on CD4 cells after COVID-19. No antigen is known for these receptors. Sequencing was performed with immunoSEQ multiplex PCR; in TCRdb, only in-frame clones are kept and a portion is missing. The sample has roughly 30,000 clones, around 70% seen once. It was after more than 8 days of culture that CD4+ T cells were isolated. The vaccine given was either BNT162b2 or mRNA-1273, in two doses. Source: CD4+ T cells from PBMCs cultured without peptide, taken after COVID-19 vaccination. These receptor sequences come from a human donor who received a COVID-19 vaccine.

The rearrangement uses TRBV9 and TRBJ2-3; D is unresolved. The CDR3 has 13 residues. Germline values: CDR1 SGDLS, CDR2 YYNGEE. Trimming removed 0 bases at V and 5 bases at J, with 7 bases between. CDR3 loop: CASSVAGKDTQYF. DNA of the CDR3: TGTGCCAGCAGCGTAGCTGGGAAAGATACGCAGTATTTT.

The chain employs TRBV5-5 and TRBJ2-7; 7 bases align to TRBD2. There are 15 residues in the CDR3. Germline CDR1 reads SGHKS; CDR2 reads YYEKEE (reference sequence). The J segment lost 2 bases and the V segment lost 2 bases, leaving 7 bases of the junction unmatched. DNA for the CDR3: TGTGCCAGCAGCTTCGGGGGGTCGGGTACCTACGAGCAGTACTTC. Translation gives CASSFGGSGTYEQYF.

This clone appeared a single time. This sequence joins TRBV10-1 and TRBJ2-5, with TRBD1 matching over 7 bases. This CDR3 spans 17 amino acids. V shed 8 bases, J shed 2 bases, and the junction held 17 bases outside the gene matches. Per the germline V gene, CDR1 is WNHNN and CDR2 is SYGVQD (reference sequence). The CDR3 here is CASLTRPKHRGQETQYF. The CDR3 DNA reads TGCGCCAGCCTTACGCGCCCGAAACACAGGGGACAAGAGACCCAGTACTTC.

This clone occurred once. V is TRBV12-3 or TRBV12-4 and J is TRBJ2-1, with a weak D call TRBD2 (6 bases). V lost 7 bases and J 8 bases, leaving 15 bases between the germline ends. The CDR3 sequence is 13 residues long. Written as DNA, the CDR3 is TGTGCCAGCATCTCGGGCGGAGGGGATGAGCAGTTCTTC. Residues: CASISGGGDEQFF.

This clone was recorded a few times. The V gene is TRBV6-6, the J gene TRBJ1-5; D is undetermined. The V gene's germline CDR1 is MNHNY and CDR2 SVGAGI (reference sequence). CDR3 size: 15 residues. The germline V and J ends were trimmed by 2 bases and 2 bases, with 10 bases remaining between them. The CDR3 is CASSYRVVGNQPQHF. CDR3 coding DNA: TGTGCCAGCAGTTACCGGGTTGTGGGCAATCAGCCCCAGCATTTT.

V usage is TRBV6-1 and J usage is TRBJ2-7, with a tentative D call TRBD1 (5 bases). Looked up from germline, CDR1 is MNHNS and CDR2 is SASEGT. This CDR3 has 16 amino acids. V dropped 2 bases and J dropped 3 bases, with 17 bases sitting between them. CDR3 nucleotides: TGTGCCAGCAGTGAACGGTGGCAGGGCCCCCTCTACGAGCAGTACTTC. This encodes CASSERWQGPLYEQYF.

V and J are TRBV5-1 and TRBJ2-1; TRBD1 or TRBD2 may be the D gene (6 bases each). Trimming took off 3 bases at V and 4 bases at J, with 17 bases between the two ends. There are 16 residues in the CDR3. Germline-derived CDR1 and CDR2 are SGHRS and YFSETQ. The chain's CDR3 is CASSWRDTTIYNEQFF. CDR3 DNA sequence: TGCGCCAGCAGCTGGAGGGACACTACGATTTACAATGAGCAGTTCTTC. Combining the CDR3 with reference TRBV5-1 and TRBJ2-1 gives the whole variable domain KAGVTQTPRYLIKTRGQQVTLSCSPISGHRSVSWYQQTPGQGLQFLFEYFSETQRNKGNFPGRFSGRQFSNSRSEMNVSTLELGDSALYLCASSWRDTTIYNEQFFGPGTRLTVL.

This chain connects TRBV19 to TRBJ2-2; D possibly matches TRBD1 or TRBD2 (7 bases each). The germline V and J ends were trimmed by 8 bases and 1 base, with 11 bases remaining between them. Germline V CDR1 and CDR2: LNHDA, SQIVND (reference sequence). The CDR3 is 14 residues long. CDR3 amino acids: CASRRGGNTGELFF. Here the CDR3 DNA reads TGTGCCAGTCGCAGGGGGGGGAACACCGGGGAGCTGTTTTTT.

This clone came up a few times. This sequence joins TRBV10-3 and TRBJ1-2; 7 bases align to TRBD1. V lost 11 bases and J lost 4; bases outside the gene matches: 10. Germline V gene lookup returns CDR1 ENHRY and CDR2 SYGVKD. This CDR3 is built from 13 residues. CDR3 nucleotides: TGTGCCGCCAGAAAGACAGGGATCTATGGCTACACCTTC. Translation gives CAARKTGIYGYTF.

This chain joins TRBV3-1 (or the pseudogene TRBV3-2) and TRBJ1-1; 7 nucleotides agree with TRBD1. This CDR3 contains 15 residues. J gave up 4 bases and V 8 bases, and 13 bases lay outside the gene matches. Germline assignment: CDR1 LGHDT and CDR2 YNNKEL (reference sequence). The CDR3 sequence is CASPNRHRGATEAFF. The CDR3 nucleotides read TGTGCCAGCCCTAACAGGCACAGGGGTGCCACTGAAGCTTTCTTT.

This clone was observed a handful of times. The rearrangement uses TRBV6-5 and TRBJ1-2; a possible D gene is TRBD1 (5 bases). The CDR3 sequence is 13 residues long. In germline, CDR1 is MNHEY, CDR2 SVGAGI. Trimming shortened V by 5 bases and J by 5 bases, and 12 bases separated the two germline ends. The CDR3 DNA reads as TGTGCCAGCAGTAAAACAGGTTCTTATGGCTACACCTTC. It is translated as CASSKTGSYGYTF.

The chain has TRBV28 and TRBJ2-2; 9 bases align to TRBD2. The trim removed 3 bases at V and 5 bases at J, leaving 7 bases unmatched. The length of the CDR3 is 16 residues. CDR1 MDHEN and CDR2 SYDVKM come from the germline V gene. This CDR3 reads CASSFPSGERTGELFF. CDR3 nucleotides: TGTGCCAGCAGTTTCCCTAGCGGGGAGAGAACCGGGGAGCTGTTTTTT.

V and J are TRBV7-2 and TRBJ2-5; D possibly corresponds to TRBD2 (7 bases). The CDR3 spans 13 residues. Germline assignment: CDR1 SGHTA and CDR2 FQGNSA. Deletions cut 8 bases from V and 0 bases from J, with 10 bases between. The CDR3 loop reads CASGRDNQETQYF. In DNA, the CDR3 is TGTGCCAGCGGGAGGGACAACCAAGAGACCCAGTACTTC.

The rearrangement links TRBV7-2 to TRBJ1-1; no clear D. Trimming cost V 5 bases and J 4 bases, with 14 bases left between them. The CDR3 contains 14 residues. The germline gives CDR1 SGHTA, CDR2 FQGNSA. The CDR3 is CASSLRARGTEAFF. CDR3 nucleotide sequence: TGTGCCAGCAGCCTACGGGCCCGGGGCACTGAAGCTTTCTTT.

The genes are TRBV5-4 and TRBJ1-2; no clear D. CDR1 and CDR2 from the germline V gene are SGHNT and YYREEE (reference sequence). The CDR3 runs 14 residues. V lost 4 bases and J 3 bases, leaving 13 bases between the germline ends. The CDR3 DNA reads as TGTGCCAGCAGCCCCACACTCCCTGACTATGGCTACACCTTC. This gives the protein CASSPTLPDYGYTF.

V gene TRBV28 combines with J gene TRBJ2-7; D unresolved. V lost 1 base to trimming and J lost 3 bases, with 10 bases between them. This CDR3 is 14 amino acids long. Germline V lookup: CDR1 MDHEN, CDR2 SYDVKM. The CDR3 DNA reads TGTGCCAGCAGTTTATCGGGCCTACTCTACGAGCAGTACTTC. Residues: CASSLSGLLYEQYF. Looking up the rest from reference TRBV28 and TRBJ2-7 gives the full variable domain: DVKVTQSSRYLVKRTGEKVFLECVQDMDHENMFWYRQDPGLGLRLIYFSYDVKMKEKGDIPEGYSVSREKKERFSLILESASTNQTSMYLCASSLSGLLYEQYFGPGTRLTVT.

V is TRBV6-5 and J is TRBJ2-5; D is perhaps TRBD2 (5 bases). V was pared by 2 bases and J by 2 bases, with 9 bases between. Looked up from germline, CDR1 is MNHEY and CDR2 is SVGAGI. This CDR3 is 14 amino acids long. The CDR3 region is CASSYGLGQETQYF. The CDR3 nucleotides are TGTGCCAGCAGTTACGGACTGGGGCAAGAGACCCAGTACTTC.

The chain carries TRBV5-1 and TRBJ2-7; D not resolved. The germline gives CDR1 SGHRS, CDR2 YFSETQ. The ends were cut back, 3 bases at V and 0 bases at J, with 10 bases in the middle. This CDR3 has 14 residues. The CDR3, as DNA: TGCGCCAGCAGCTCCATGGCGAGCTCCTACGAGCAGTACTTC. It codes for CASSSMASSYEQYF.

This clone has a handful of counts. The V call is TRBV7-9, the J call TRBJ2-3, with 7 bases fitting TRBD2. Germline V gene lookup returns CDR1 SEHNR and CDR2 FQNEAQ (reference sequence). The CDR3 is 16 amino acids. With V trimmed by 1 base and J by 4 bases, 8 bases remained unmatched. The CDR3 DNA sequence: TGTGCCAGCAGCTTAGTGGGTGGCGGGGGAGCAGATACGCAGTATTTT. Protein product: CASSLVGGGGADTQYF.

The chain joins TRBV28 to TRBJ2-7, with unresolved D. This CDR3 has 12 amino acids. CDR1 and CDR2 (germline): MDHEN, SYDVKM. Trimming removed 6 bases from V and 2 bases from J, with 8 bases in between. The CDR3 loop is CASSSGTYEQYF. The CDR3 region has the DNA TGTGCCAGCAGCTCTGGGACCTACGAGCAGTACTTC.

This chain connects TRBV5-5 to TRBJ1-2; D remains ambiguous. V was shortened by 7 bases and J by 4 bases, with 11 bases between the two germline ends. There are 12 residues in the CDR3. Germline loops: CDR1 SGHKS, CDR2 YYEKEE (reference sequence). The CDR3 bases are TGTGCCAGCTCGCAGCTAGGCTATGGCTACACCTTC. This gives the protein CASSQLGYGYTF.

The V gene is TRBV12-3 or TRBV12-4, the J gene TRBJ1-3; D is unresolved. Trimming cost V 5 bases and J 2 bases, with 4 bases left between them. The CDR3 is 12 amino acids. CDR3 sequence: CASSQAGNTIYF. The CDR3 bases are TGTGCCAGCAGTCAGGCTGGAAACACCATATATTTT.

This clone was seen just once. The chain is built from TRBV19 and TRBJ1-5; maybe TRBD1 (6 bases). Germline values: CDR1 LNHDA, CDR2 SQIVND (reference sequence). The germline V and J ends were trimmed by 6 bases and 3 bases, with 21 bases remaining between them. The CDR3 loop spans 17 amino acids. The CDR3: CASRGTPVIYSNQPQHF. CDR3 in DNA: TGTGCCAGTAGGGGGACACCCGTTATATATTCCAATCAGCCCCAGCATTTT.

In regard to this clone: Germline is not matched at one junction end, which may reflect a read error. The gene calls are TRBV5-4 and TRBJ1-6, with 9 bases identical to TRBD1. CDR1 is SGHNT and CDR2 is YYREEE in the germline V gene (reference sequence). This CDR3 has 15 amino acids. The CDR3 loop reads CASSFGDRDHSPFHF. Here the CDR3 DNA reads TGTGCCAGCAGCTTCGGGGACAGGGATCATTCACCCTTCCACTTT.

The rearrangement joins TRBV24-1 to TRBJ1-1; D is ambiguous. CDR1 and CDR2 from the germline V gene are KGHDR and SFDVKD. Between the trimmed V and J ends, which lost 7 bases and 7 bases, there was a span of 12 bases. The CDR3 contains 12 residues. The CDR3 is CATSTPGVEAFF. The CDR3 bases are TGTGCCACCAGCACCCCCGGAGTTGAAGCTTTCTTT.